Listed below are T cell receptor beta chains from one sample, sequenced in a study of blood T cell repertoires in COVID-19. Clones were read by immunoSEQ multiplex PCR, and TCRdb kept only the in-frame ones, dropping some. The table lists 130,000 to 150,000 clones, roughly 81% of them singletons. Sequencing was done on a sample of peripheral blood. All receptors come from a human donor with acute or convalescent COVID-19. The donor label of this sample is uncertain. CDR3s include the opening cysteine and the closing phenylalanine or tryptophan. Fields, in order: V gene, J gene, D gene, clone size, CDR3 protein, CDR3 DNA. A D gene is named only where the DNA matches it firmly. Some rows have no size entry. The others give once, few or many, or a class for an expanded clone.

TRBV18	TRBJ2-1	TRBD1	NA	CASSPVTGDGEQFF	TGTGCCAGCTCACCTGTGACAGGGGACGGTGAGCAGTTCTTC
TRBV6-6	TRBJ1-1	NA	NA	CASSIGQNTEAFF	TGTGCCAGCAGTATTGGACAGAACACTGAAGCTTTCTTT
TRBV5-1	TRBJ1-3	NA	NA	CASRRGNTIYF	TGCGCCAGCAGGCGAGGAAACACCATATATTTT
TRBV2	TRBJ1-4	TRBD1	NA	CASNRQGEVEKLFF	TGTGCCAGCAACCGACAGGGAGAGGTCGAAAAACTGTTTTTT
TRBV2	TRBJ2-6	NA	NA	CASTQRISGANVLTF	TGTGCCAGCACCCAGAGGATCTCTGGGGCCAACGTCCTGACTTTC
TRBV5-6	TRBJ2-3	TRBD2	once	CASSPAVSGGDTDTQYF	TGTGCCAGCAGCCCGGCGGTTAGCGGGGGGGACACAGATACGCAGTATTTT
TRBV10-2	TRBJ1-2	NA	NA	CASSEPAEFYGYTF	TGCGCCAGCAGTGAGCCCGCAGAATTCTATGGCTACACCTTC
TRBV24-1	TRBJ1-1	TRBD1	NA	CATSETGYTEAFF	TGTGCCACCAGTGAGACAGGGTACACTGAAGCTTTCTTT
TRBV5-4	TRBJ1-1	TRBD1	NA	CASSPGTGTNTEAFF	TGTGCCAGCAGCCCCGGGACAGGGACGAACACTGAAGCTTTCTTT
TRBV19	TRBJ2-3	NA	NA	CATYGGTDTQYF	TGTGCCACCTATGGGGGGACAGATACGCAGTATTTT
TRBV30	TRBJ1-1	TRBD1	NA	CAWSPYRGRYTEAFF	TGTGCCTGGAGTCCATACAGGGGGCGGTACACTGAAGCTTTCTTT
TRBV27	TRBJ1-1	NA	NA	CASSSTFAGTEAFF	TGTGCCAGCAGTTCAACGTTCGCCGGCACTGAAGCTTTCTTT
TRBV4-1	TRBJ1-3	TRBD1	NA	CASSQDPGQGNEGNTIYF	TGCGCCAGCAGCCAAGATCCGGGACAGGGGAACGAAGGAAACACCATATATTTT
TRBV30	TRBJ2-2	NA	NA	CAWSQRGLNTGELFF	TGTGCCTGGAGTCAAAGGGGACTGAACACCGGGGAGCTGTTTTTT
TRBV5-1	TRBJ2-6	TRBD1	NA	CASAAGTGEPGANVLTF	TGCGCCAGCGCAGCAGGGACAGGGGAACCCGGGGCCAACGTCCTGACTTTC